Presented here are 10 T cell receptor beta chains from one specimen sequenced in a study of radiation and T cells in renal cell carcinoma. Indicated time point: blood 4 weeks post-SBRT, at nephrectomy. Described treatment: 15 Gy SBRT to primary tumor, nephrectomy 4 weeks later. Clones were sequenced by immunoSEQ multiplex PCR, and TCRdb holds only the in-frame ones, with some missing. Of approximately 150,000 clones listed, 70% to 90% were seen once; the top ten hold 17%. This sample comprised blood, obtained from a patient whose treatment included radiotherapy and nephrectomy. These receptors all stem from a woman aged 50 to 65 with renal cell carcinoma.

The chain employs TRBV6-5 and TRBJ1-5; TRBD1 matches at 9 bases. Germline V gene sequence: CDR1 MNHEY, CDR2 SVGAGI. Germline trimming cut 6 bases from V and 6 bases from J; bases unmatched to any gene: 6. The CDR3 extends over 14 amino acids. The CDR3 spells CASRVTGGVQPQHF. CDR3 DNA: TGTGCCAGCAGAGTGACAGGGGGGGTTCAGCCCCAGCATTTT.

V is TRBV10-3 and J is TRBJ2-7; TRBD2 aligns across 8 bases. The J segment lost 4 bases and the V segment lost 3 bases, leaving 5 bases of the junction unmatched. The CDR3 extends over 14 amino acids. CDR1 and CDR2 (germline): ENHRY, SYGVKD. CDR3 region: CAISDVAGFYEQYF. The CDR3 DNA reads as TGTGCCATCAGTGATGTAGCGGGATTTTACGAGCAGTACTTC.

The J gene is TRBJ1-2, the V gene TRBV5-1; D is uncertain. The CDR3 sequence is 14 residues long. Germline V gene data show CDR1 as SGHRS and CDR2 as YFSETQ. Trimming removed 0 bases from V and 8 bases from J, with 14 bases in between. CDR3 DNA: TGCGCCAGCAGCTTGGGCGAGGGTTTAACGGGCTACACCTTC. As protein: CASSLGEGLTGYTF.

CDR3: CASSLAGTPGNTIYF. CDR3 bases: TGTGCCAGCAGCTTAGCTGGGACACCGGGAAACACCATATATTTT. This chain links TRBV7-2 with TRBJ1-3; tentative D call: TRBD1 (6 bases). The CDR3 runs to 15 residues. Trimming took 0 bases from V and 4 from J, leaving 10 bases between them. Germline values: CDR1 SGHTA, CDR2 FQGNSA.

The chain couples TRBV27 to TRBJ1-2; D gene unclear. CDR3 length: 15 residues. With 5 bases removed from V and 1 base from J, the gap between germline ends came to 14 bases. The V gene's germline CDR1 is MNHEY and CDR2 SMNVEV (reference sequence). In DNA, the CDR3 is TGTGCCAGCAGTCCCGGGGTTGTAGTTAACTATGGCTACACCTTC. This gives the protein CASSPGVVVNYGYTF.

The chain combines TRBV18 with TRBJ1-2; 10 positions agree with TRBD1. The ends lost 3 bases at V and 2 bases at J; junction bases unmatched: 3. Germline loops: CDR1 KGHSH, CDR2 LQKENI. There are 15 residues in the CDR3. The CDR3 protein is CASSPGTGANYGYTF. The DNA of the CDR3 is TGTGCCAGCTCACCGGGGACAGGGGCCAACTATGGCTACACCTTC.

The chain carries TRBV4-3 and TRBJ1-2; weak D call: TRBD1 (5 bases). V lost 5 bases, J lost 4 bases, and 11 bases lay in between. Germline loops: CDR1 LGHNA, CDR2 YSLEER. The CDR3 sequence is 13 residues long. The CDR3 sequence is CASSSPGGYGYTF. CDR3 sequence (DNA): TGCGCCAGCAGCTCACCTGGGGGCTATGGCTACACCTTC.

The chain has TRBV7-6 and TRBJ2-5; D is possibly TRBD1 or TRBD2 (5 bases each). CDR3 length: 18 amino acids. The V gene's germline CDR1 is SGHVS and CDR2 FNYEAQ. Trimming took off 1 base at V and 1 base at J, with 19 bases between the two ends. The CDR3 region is CASSLGEGWADGQETQYF. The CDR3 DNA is TGTGCCAGCAGCTTAGGAGAGGGGTGGGCAGACGGCCAAGAGACCCAGTACTTC.

The CDR3 nucleotides are TGTGCCAGCAGCGAACGGAGGGCGGGGCCCCTCCACTTT. Translated, it gives CASSERRAGPLHF. The rearrangement links TRBV5-8 to TRBJ1-6; D gene ambiguous. This CDR3 has 13 residues. Germline V gene lookup returns CDR1 SGHTS and CDR2 YDEGEE. V was clipped by 4 bases and J by 13 bases, with 15 bases between them.

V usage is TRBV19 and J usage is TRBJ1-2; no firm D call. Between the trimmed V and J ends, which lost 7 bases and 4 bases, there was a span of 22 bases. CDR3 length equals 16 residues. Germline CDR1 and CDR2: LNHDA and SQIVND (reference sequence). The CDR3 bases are TGTGCCAGTACTACTTCTCCCGGCCACGCCTCCTATGGCTACACCTTC. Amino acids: CASTTSPGHASYGYTF.